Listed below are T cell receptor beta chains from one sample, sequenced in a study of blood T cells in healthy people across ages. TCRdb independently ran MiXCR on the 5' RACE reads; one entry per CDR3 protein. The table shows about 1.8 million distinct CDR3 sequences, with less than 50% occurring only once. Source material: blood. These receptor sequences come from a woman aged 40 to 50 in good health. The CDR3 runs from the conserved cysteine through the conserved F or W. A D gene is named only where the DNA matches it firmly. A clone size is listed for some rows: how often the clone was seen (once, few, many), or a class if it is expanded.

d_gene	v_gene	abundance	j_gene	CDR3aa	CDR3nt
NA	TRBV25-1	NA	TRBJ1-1	CASTRTGHRAFF	TGTGCCAGCACCCGGACGGGGCATAGAGCTTTCTTT
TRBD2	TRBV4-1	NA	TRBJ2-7	CASSHVAGGEQYF	TGCGCCAGCAGCCACGTAGCGGGGGGTGAGCAGTACTTC
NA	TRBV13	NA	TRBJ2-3	CASSFPRGGPDTQYF	TGTGCCAGCAGCTTTCCGAGGGGCGGCCCCGATACGCAGTATTTT
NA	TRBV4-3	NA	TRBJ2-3	CASSQRHTDTQYF	TGCGCCAGCAGCCAGCGACATACAGATACGCAGTATTTT
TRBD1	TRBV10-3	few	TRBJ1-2	CAISESGTGGNYGYTF	TGTGCCATCAGTGAGTCGGGGACAGGGGGCAACTATGGCTACACCTTC
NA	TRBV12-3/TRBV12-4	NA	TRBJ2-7	CAGSLVGGPASYEQYF	TGTGCCGGCAGTTTAGTCGGGGGCCCTGCATCCTACGAGCAGTACTTC
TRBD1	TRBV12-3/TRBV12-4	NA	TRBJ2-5	CASSPRDSLLETQYF	TGTGCCAGCAGTCCCCGGGACAGCCTTTTAGAGACCCAGTACTTC
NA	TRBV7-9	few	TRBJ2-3	CASSLRETDTQYF	TGTGCCAGCAGCCTAAGGGAAACAGATACGCAGTATTTT
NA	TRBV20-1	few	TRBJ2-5	CSAQKGGPQETQYF	TGCAGTGCGCAGAAAGGGGGGCCCCAAGAGACCCAGTACTTC
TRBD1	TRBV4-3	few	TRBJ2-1	CASSYDRGRQFF	TGCGCCAGCAGCTATGACAGGGGCAGGCAGTTCTTC
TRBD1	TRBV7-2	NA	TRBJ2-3	CASSLGTGRSDTQYF	TGTGCCAGCAGCTTAGGGACAGGGAGATCAGATACGCAGTATTTT
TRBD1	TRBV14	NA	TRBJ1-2	CASSQDWTQTGGADYGYTF	TGTGCCAGCAGCCAAGATTGGACACAGACAGGGGGCGCTGACTATGGCTACACCTTC
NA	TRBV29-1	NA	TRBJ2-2	CSVDQTVNTGELFF	TGCAGCGTTGATCAAACGGTCAACACCGGGGAGCTGTTTTTT
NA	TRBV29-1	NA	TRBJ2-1	CSVSRGGGEQFF	TGCAGCGTTTCCCGAGGTGGGGGTGAGCAGTTCTTC
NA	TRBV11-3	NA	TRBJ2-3	CASSSNTRTSTDTQYF	TGTGCCAGCAGCTCAAATACTAGAACGAGCACAGATACGCAGTATTTT
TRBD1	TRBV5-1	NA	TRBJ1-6	CASSLAGGAYNSPLHF	TGCGCCAGCAGCTTGGCAGGGGGCGCCTATAATTCACCCCTCCACTTT
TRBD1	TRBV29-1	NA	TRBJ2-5	CSVAGQMETQYF	TGCAGCGTTGCGGGACAGATGGAGACCCAGTACTTC
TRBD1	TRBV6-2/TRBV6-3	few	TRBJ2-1	CASRGQAFYEQFF	TGTGCCAGCAGGGGACAGGCTTTCTATGAGCAGTTCTTC
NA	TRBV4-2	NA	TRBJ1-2	CASSQDTRTAFYDYTF	TGTGCCAGCAGCCAAGATACCCGGACAGCCTTCTATGACTACACCTTC
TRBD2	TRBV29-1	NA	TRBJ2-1	CSVEVAGGLGEQFF	TGCAGCGTTGAGGTAGCGGGGGGGCTGGGTGAGCAGTTCTTC
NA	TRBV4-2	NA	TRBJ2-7	CASSHNSYEQYF	TGTGCCAGCAGCCATAACTCCTACGAGCAGTACTTC
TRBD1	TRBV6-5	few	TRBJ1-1	CASSTDRGNTEAFF	TGTGCCAGCAGCACCGACAGGGGGAACACTGAAGCTTTCTTT
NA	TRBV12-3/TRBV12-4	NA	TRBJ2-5	CASYRGLGRSQETQYF	TGTGCCAGCTATCGGGGGCTTGGCAGGTCCCAAGAGACCCAGTACTTC
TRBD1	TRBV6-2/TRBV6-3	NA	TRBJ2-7	CASKGTGLYEQYF	TGTGCCAGCAAAGGGACAGGGCTCTACGAGCAGTACTTC